The 27 T cell receptor beta chains presented below share a single source sample, sequenced in a study of blood T cell repertoires in COVID-19. Sequencing was performed with immunoSEQ multiplex PCR; in TCRdb, only in-frame clones are kept and a portion is missing. The profile shows some 230,000 clones, about 85% of them singletons. The sequencing sample was made of peripheral blood. These receptors all come from a man aged 35-49 years with acute or convalescent COVID-19.

This clone was counted only a few times. The V and J genes are TRBV11-3 and TRBJ1-1, with D uncertain. Germline loops: CDR1 SGHNT, CDR2 YENEEA. V was trimmed by 5 bases and J by 1 base, leaving 5 bases between them. The CDR3 loop spans 12 amino acids. The CDR3 spells CASSQQNTEAFF. CDR3 sequence (DNA): TGTGCCAGCAGCCAACAGAACACTGAAGCTTTCTTT.

This clone appeared a few times. The chain recombines TRBV5-4 with TRBJ1-2; 7 bases fit TRBD1. CDR1 is SGHNT and CDR2 is YYREEE in the germline V gene (reference sequence). The ends lost 3 bases at V and 0 bases at J; junction bases unmatched: 8. The CDR3 has 16 amino acids. CDR3: CASSSGQTTTNYGYTF. CDR3 nucleotide sequence: TGTGCCAGCAGCTCGGGACAGACCACTACTAACTATGGCTACACCTTC.

This chain links TRBV7-9 with TRBJ2-6; D is perhaps TRBD1 (5 bases). Germline lookup yields CDR1 SEHNR and CDR2 FQNEAQ (reference sequence). This CDR3 is built from 14 residues. Trimming left V 1 base short and J 4 bases short, with 5 bases between. The CDR3 protein is CASSLGQGANVLTF. For the CDR3, the DNA is TGTGCCAGCAGCTTAGGACAGGGGGCCAACGTCCTGACTTTC.

This sequence joins TRBV10-2 and TRBJ2-7; tentatively, D is TRBD1 (7 bases). CDR1 is WSHSY and CDR2 is SAAADI in the germline V gene. The CDR3 is made up of 15 amino acids. V lost 3 bases and J lost 0, with 12 bases in between. This CDR3 reads CASSDPGGISYEQYF. The CDR3 coding sequence is TGCGCCAGCAGTGATCCAGGGGGGATCTCCTACGAGCAGTACTTC.

The chain employs TRBV5-4 and TRBJ1-6; 9 nucleotides agree with TRBD1. The length of the CDR3 is 15 residues. CDR1 SGHNT and CDR2 YYREEE come from the germline V gene (reference sequence). With V trimmed by 1 base and J by 7 bases, 3 bases remained unmatched. The CDR3 sequence is CASSLRDRENSPLHF. CDR3 nucleotide sequence: TGTGCCAGCAGCTTGCGGGACAGGGAAAATTCACCCCTCCACTTT.

V and J are TRBV6-9 and TRBJ1-1; a possible D gene is TRBD1 (6 bases). V gave up 6 bases and J gave up 1 base, with 15 bases separating them. The CDR3 length is 15 residues. The germline gives CDR1 MNHGY, CDR2 SVAAGI. CDR3 in amino acids: CASSLRGAGNTEAFF. The CDR3 DNA reads as TGTGCCAGCAGCTTACGGGGGGCCGGGAACACTGAAGCTTTCTTT.

This clone was observed once. The rearrangement uses TRBV18 and TRBJ1-1; D is unresolved. CDR1 KGHSH and CDR2 LQKENI come from the germline V gene. The CDR3 sequence is 14 residues long. V lost 3 bases and J lost 1, with 9 bases in between. The CDR3 sequence: CASSPLAQNTEAFF. CDR3 DNA sequence: TGTGCCAGCTCACCTTTGGCCCAGAACACTGAAGCTTTCTTT.

This chain links TRBV21-1 with TRBJ1-2. TRBV21-1 counts as a pseudogene. The CDR3 spans 17 residues. CDR3 in DNA: TGTGCCAGCAGCAATCACGAATTCGACGGGAGAAGATCCGGCTACACCTTC. This translates into CASSNHEFDGRRSGYTF.

The rearrangement links TRBV5-6 to TRBJ2-3; weak D call: TRBD2 (5 bases). The CDR3 is 13 amino acids. Trimming took off 4 bases at V and 2 bases at J, with 8 bases between the two ends. Per the germline V gene, CDR1 is SGHDT and CDR2 is YYEEEE. The CDR3 bases are TGTGCCAGCAGCCAGAGGGTCACAGATACGCAGTATTTT. Protein: CASSQRVTDTQYF.

In nucleotides, the CDR3 is TGTGCCAGCAGTTTAAGGGGCCCAAAAAACTCTGGGGCCAACGTCCTGACTTTC. Its protein product is CASSLRGPKNSGANVLTF. The chain carries TRBV27 and TRBJ2-6, with D perhaps matching TRBD1 (5 bases). There are 18 residues in the CDR3. With 2 bases removed from V and 0 bases from J, the gap between germline ends came to 14 bases. Germline V gene lookup returns CDR1 MNHEY and CDR2 SMNVEV (reference sequence).

Turning to this clone: One junction end does not reproduce the germline sequence, and a read error may be involved. The chain combines TRBV19 with TRBJ2-7, with a weak D call TRBD2 (5 bases). The CDR3 is made up of 13 amino acids. Germline V CDR1 and CDR2: LNHDA, SQIVND (reference sequence). CDR3 residues: CASRQGSSHEQYF. The CDR3 nucleotides are TGTGCCAGTAGACAAGGGAGCTCCCACGAGCAGTACTTC.

This clone was detected only once. This rearrangement joins TRBV9 to TRBJ2-1, with D perhaps TRBD2 (6 bases). CDR1 SGDLS and CDR2 YYNGEE come from the germline V gene. V dropped 3 bases and J dropped 9 bases, with 19 bases sitting between them. This CDR3 has 15 amino acids. The CDR3 DNA reads TGTGCCAGCAGCGCCCGGGGGACGGAATCGGGTGAGCAGTTCTTC. It translates to CASSARGTESGEQFF.

This chain links TRBV10-3 with TRBJ1-6; 7 bases map to TRBD1. The V segment lost 6 bases and the J segment 14 bases; nucleotides outside the gene matches: 7. The CDR3 runs to 12 residues. Germline lookup yields CDR1 ENHRY and CDR2 SYGVKD. The CDR3 DNA is TGTGCCATCAGCGAGACAGGGATGGCCCTCCACTTT. It translates to CAISETGMALHF.

CDR3 sequence reads: CASSLVRGLAYEQYF. DNA for the CDR3: TGTGCCAGCAGCTTAGTTCGAGGATTGGCCTACGAGCAGTACTTC. This chain uses TRBV7-2 with TRBJ2-7; D is unclear. The CDR3 is 15 residues long. Trimming removed 1 base at V and 2 bases at J, with 12 bases between. Germline-derived CDR1 and CDR2 are SGHTA and FQGNSA. The full variable domain, rest sourced from reference TRBV7-2 and TRBJ2-7, is GAGVSQSPSNKVTEKGKDVELRCDPISGHTALYWYRQSLGQGLEFLIYFQGNSAPDKSGLPSDRFSAERTGGSVSTLTIQRTQQEDSAVYLCASSLVRGLAYEQYFGPGTRLTVT.

The chain links TRBV4-2 to TRBJ2-3; D is ambiguous. This CDR3 region has 12 residues. The V gene lost 3 bases and the J gene lost 14 bases, with 15 bases spanning the gap. Per germline, CDR1 LGHNA and CDR2 YNFKEQ. In DNA form, the CDR3 reads TGTGCCAGCAGCCAGGCCTCATTCGTTACGTATTTT. Amino acid sequence: CASSQASFVTYF.

V and J are TRBV6-5 and TRBJ2-7; TRBD2 agrees at 11 bases. Germline CDR1 and CDR2: MNHEY and SVGAGI. The trim removed 6 bases at V and 2 bases at J, leaving 3 bases unmatched. The CDR3 totals 14 residues. The CDR3 loop is CASRATSGAYEQYF. The CDR3 DNA sequence: TGTGCCAGCAGGGCGACTAGCGGGGCCTACGAGCAGTACTTC.

The chain employs TRBV6-5 and TRBJ2-1, with TRBD2 matching 11 bases. The germline V gene has CDR1 MNHEY and CDR2 SVGAGI. The CDR3 consists of 15 residues. V shed 7 bases and J 9 bases; nucleotides not matched to a gene: 11. CDR3 residues: CASKAFSGGAGEQFF. The CDR3 nucleotides read TGTGCCAGCAAAGCCTTTAGCGGGGGGGCCGGTGAGCAGTTCTTC.

The chain recombines TRBV11-3 with TRBJ1-1; TRBD1 agrees at 9 bases. V trimming: 2 bases; J trimming: 6 bases; junction bases outside the gene matches: 1. This CDR3 is built from 13 residues. Germline V CDR1 and CDR2: SGHNT, YENEEA. CDR3 region: CASSLRQGAEAFF. The CDR3 bases are TGTGCCAGCAGCTTAAGACAGGGGGCTGAAGCTTTCTTT.

The rearrangement links TRBV2 to TRBJ2-1; 9 bases are a match to TRBD2. Per the germline V gene, CDR1 is SNHLY and CDR2 is FYNNEI. Unmatched junction bases numbered 8, after V lost 8 bases and J lost 0 bases. The CDR3 runs 16 residues. The CDR3 DNA reads TGTGCCAGCCGAGCGGGGGGCGTTAGCTCCTACAATGAGCAGTTCTTC. It yields the protein CASRAGGVSSYNEQFF.

In this sample, this clone turned up once. The rearrangement joins TRBV27 to TRBJ1-2; a weak D match, TRBD1 (6 bases). This CDR3 region has 17 residues. From germline, CDR1 is MNHEY and CDR2 SMNVEV (reference sequence). Trimming took off 2 bases at V and 0 bases at J, with 16 bases between the two ends. The CDR3: CASSLEFGQKPNYGYTF. The CDR3 nucleotides read TGTGCCAGCAGTTTAGAATTCGGACAGAAACCTAACTATGGCTACACCTTC.

The chain joins TRBV19 to TRBJ2-7; no clear D gene. CDR1 and CDR2 (germline): LNHDA, SQIVND (reference sequence). Deletions cut 4 bases from V and 4 bases from J, with 17 bases between. The CDR3 totals 15 residues. The chain's CDR3 is CASSKTPPERYEQYF. The CDR3 coding sequence is TGTGCCAGTAGTAAAACCCCCCCTGAGAGATACGAGCAGTACTTC.

V gene TRBV2 combines with J gene TRBJ2-2; unclear D gene. The CDR3 length is 13 residues. V was trimmed by 5 bases and J by 6 bases, leaving 10 bases between them. Germline lookup yields CDR1 SNHLY and CDR2 FYNNEI. The DNA for the CDR3 is TGTGCCAGCAGTCTCGGAGTAGCCGGGGAGCTGTTTTTT. It encodes CASSLGVAGELFF.

The chain couples TRBV24-1 to TRBJ2-3; 8 nucleotides line up with TRBD2. Trimming cost V 3 bases and J 8 bases; bases outside gene matches: 3. The germline CDR1 and CDR2 sequences are KGHDR and SFDVKD. The CDR3 has 13 residues. CDR3 bases: TGTGCCACCAGTGATGGACTAGCCTTTACGCAGTATTTT. It yields the protein CATSDGLAFTQYF.

The chain is built from TRBV7-9 and TRBJ2-2; D perhaps matches TRBD1 (6 bases). Germline CDR1 reads SEHNR; CDR2 reads FQNEAQ (reference sequence). Trimming removed 11 bases at V and 4 bases at J, with 14 bases between. CDR3 length: 13 amino acids. CDR3 DNA: TGTGCCCCACAGGGTTCTGGCACCGGGGAGCTGTTTTTT. The encoded protein is CAPQGSGTGELFF.

J is TRBJ2-5 and V is TRBV5-8; D possibly corresponds to TRBD2 (5 bases). The CDR3 runs 16 residues. Trimming cost V 0 bases and J 2 bases, with 14 bases left between them. Germline V CDR1 and CDR2: SGHTS, YDEGEE. CDR3 in amino acids: CASSLGRRGKQETQYF. CDR3 bases: TGTGCCAGCAGCTTGGGGCGACGAGGGAAACAAGAGACCCAGTACTTC.

V and J are TRBV6-5 and TRBJ1-6; D is unresolved. Germline-derived CDR1 and CDR2 are MNHEY and SVGAGI. The CDR3 runs to 13 residues. Trimming shortened V by 4 bases and J by 7 bases, and 8 bases separated the two germline ends. Here the CDR3 reads CASSLRQNSPLHF. CDR3 coding DNA: TGTGCCAGCAGTTTACGACAAAATTCACCCCTCCACTTT.

V gene TRBV6-5 combines with J gene TRBJ1-5; no clear D gene. In germline, CDR1 is MNHEY, CDR2 SVGAGI. Deletions cut 5 bases from V and 0 bases from J, with 11 bases between. This CDR3 comprises 15 residues. The CDR3 region has the DNA TGTGCCAGCAGTACTGGGAGGCTTAGCAATCAGCCCCAGCATTTT. Translated, it gives CASSTGRLSNQPQHF.